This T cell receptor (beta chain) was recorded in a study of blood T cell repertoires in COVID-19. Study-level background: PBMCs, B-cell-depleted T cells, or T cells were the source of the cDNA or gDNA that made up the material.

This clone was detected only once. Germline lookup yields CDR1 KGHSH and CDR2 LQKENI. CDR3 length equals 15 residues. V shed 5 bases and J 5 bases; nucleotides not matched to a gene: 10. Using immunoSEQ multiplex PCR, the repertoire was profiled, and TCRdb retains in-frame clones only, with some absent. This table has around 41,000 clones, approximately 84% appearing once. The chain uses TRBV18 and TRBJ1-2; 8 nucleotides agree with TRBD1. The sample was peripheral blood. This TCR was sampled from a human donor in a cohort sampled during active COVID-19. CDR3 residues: CASSTSATGEYGYTF. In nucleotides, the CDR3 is TGTGCCAGCTCAACCTCCGCGACAGGGGAGTATGGCTACACCTTC. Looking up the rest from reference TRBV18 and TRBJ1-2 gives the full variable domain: NAGVMQNPRHLVRRRGQEARLRCSPMKGHSHVYWYRQLPEEGLKFMVYLQKENIIDESGMPKERFSAEFPKEGPSILRIQQVVRGDSAAYFCASSTSATGEYGYTFGSGTRLTVV.